This entry lists 13 T cell receptor beta chains sequenced from one sample in a study of blood T cell repertoires in COVID-19 (dated by TCRdb to 2018 to 2021). Libraries came from the immunoSEQ multiplex PCR assay. TCRdb's version of the immuneACCESS table is confined to in-frame rearrangements and falls short of the full clone set. An unresolved V gene accounts for under half of the shortfall where checked; the remainder is of unknown origin. This sample comprises roughly 150,000 clones, roughly 85% of them detected only once. The top ten clones comprise more than 9% of the sample. Sequencing input: peripheral blood. The receptors were sampled from a woman at least 80 years old with active or convalescent COVID-19.

The chain uses TRBV15 and TRBJ2-1; no definite D call. V was shortened by 0 bases and J by 5 bases, with 8 bases between the two germline ends. This CDR3 region has 14 residues. The V gene's germline CDR1 is LNHNV and CDR2 YYDKDF (reference sequence). The CDR3 is CATSRENRNNEQFF. The CDR3 DNA reads as TGTGCCACCAGCAGAGAGAACAGAAACAATGAGCAGTTCTTC.

The chain has TRBV10-3 and TRBJ2-7; 12 bases line up with TRBD2. The CDR3 sequence is 17 residues long. Germline CDR1 and CDR2: ENHRY and SYGVKD. The V and J ends lost 1 base and 2 bases, in that order; junction bases with no gene match: 6. The CDR3 here is CAISEFLAGGPTYEQYF. The CDR3, as DNA: TGTGCCATCAGTGAGTTCCTAGCGGGAGGGCCCACCTACGAGCAGTACTTC.

The chain is built from TRBV6-5 and TRBJ1-2; tentatively, D is TRBD1 (5 bases). CDR3 size: 13 residues. Trimming removed 8 bases at V and 6 bases at J, with 16 bases between. Germline V CDR1 and CDR2: MNHEY, SVGAGI. The CDR3 bases are TGTGCCAGCCTCTCAGGAGGGGAAAATGGCTACACCTTC. Translated: CASLSGGENGYTF.

The chain uses TRBV20-1 and TRBJ1-6; weak D call: TRBD1 (5 bases). Germline V gives CDR1 DFQATT, CDR2 SNEGSKA (reference sequence). V was pared by 3 bases and J by 10 bases, with 10 bases between. This CDR3 is 12 amino acids long. CDR3 coding DNA: TGCAGTGCTAGTGCACGGGGGTCACCCCTCCACTTT. This codes for CSASARGSPLHF.

This clone was counted a few times. The chain combines TRBV5-4 with TRBJ2-1; D perhaps matches TRBD2 (6 bases). This CDR3 is built from 13 residues. V was pared by 4 bases and J by 5 bases, with 10 bases between. Germline V gives CDR1 SGHNT, CDR2 YYREEE (reference sequence). The CDR3 coding sequence is TGTGCCAGCAGCACCGGGAGAAACAATGAGCAGTTCTTC. Its protein is CASSTGRNNEQFF.

The V call is TRBV11-3, the J call TRBJ2-1, with 10 bases matching TRBD2. The CDR3 consists of 17 residues. Germline CDR1 reads SGHNT; CDR2 reads YENEEA. Trimming cost V 0 bases and J 7 bases; bases outside gene matches: 9. CDR3 coding DNA: TGTGCCAGCAGCTTAGACGGTCTAGCGGGAGCGGAAAATGAGCAGTTCTTC. Residues: CASSLDGLAGAENEQFF. The whole variable domain, remainder taken from reference TRBV11-3 and TRBJ2-1, is EAGVVQSPRYKIIEKKQPVAFWCNPISGHNTLYWYLQNLGQGPELLIRYENEEAVDDSQLPKDRFSAERLKGVDSTLKIQPAELGDSAVYLCASSLDGLAGAENEQFFGPGTRLTVL.

The chain links TRBV2 to TRBJ2-6; D is undetermined. CDR1 is SNHLY, CDR2 FYNNEI, per germline. V was trimmed by 2 bases and J by 0 bases, leaving 11 bases between them. The CDR3 has 17 amino acids. CDR3 sequence: CASSEMGALSGANVLTF. For the CDR3, the DNA is TGTGCCAGCAGTGAAATGGGCGCCCTCTCTGGGGCCAACGTCCTGACTTTC.

V is TRBV4-2 and J is TRBJ2-3, with D possibly TRBD2 on 6 matching bases. Germline lookup yields CDR1 LGHNA and CDR2 YNFKEQ. The CDR3 has 18 amino acids. V was shortened by 5 bases and J by 0 bases, with 21 bases between the two germline ends. The CDR3 loop reads CASSFSSPGAYSTDTQYF. The CDR3 region has the DNA TGTGCCAGCAGCTTCTCGTCCCCGGGAGCCTATAGCACAGATACGCAGTATTTT.

The chain uses TRBV7-6 and TRBJ2-1; possible D gene TRBD2, 5 bases. Germline assignment: CDR1 SGHVS and CDR2 FNYEAQ. The ends were cut back, 5 bases at V and 5 bases at J, with 19 bases in the middle. The CDR3 loop spans 16 amino acids. The CDR3 DNA follows: TGTGCCAGCAGCACCCATTCGGGGAATTTAAACAATGAGCAGTTCTTC. Translating gives CASSTHSGNLNNEQFF.

The chain links TRBV6-5 to TRBJ2-7; TRBD2 agrees at 8 bases. CDR1 and CDR2 (germline): MNHEY, SVGAGI. The CDR3 consists of 14 residues. Trimming took 6 bases from V and 6 from J; bases not matched to a gene: 10. The CDR3 region is CASRRAGAASEQYF. CDR3 coding DNA: TGTGCCAGCAGAAGAGCGGGAGCAGCGAGCGAGCAGTACTTC.

V usage is TRBV27 and J usage is TRBJ2-3; D perhaps matches TRBD2 (5 bases). The CDR3 length is 18 residues. Looked up from germline, CDR1 is MNHEY and CDR2 is SMNVEV (reference sequence). V gave up 0 bases and J gave up 0 bases, with 16 bases separating them. For the CDR3, the DNA is TGTGCCAGCAGTTTATCGAGGGTTATCCAGACTAGCACAGATACGCAGTATTTT. It codes for CASSLSRVIQTSTDTQYF.

The V and J genes are TRBV2 and TRBJ2-5, with no clear D. Germline CDR1 is SNHLY and CDR2 is FYNNEI. The ends were cut back, 3 bases at V and 7 bases at J, with 12 bases in the middle. This CDR3 is 13 amino acids long. The CDR3 spells CASSDAGPGTQYF. The DNA of the CDR3 is TGTGCCAGCAGTGACGCAGGTCCCGGGACCCAGTACTTC.

On this clone: This CDR3 is also generated by other DNA sequences in the sample. The chain couples TRBV5-1 to TRBJ2-7; 7 nucleotides line up with TRBD1. V trimming: 0 bases; J trimming: 0 bases; junction bases outside the gene matches: 3. The germline V gene has CDR1 SGHRS and CDR2 YFSETQ. This CDR3 has 15 residues. Here the CDR3 reads CASSLGDRVSYEQYF. CDR3 in DNA: TGCGCCAGCAGCTTGGGGGACAGAGTCTCCTACGAGCAGTACTTC.